Listed below are T cell receptor beta chains from one sample, sequenced in a study of T cell responses to AZD1222 COVID-19 vaccine. The protocol was immunoSEQ multiplex PCR, while the TCRdb copy is restricted to in-frame clones and leaves out a portion. This table has some 200,000 clones, 85% to 95% appearing once. The sequencing here drew on peripheral blood, taken on day 0 of AZD1222 vaccination. The receptor set was obtained from an adult in good health. The CDR3 runs from the conserved cysteine through the conserved F or W. The order of the fields is clone size, V gene, J gene, D gene, CDR3 protein, CDR3 DNA. A D gene is named only where the DNA matches it firmly. Clone size is not always given. Where it is, it says once, few, many or a class for expanded clones.

>few|TRBV5-1|TRBJ1-1|.
CASSLKPRAEAFF
TGCGCCAGCAGCTTGAAACCTCGCGCGGAAGCTTTCTTT
>.|TRBV5-5|TRBJ2-5|TRBD1
CASSLRPDGTGQETQYF
TGTGCCAGCAGCCTCCGCCCGGACGGGACAGGCCAAGAGACCCAGTACTTC
>few|TRBV7-9|TRBJ2-5|.
CASSLAAGRQETQYF
TGTGCCAGCAGCTTAGCGGCGGGGCGGCAAGAGACCCAGTACTTC
>.|TRBV16|TRBJ2-3|TRBD1
CASSHTTGVVGGDTQYF
TGTGCCAGCAGCCACACGACAGGGGTGGTTGGCGGAGATACGCAGTATTTT
>.|TRBV6-5|TRBJ1-2|TRBD1
CASSQTGEDYGYTF
TGTGCCAGCAGCCAGACAGGGGAGGACTATGGCTACACCTTC
>.|TRBV11-3|TRBJ2-5|TRBD1
CASSESGGYPRETQYF
TGTGCCAGCAGCGAATCAGGGGGCTACCCTCGAGAGACCCAGTACTTC
>.|TRBV6-4|TRBJ2-1|TRBD1
CASSVDRGYEQFF
TGTGCCAGCAGTGTCGACAGGGGTTATGAGCAGTTCTTC
>.|TRBV11-3|TRBJ2-1|.
CASSQGGLRGNEQFF
TGTGCCAGCAGCCAGGGGGGGTTAAGGGGCAATGAGCAGTTCTTC
>.|TRBV5-1|TRBJ2-2|TRBD2
CASSLGLAGSTGELFF
TGCGCCAGCAGCTTGGGATTAGCGGGTTCCACCGGGGAGCTGTTTTTT
>.|TRBV27|TRBJ1-2|.
CASSFSWGDGYTF
TGTGCCAGCAGTTTTAGCTGGGGCGATGGCTACACCTTC
>.|TRBV2|TRBJ2-5|.
CASSSTARETQYF
TGTGCCAGCAGTTCGACTGCGAGGGAGACCCAGTACTTC
>.|TRBV11-1|TRBJ2-7|.
CASSLDLGSEQYF
TGTGCCAGCAGCTTAGATCTGGGATCCGAGCAGTACTTC
>.|TRBV6-5|TRBJ2-1|.
CASNPTSSYNEQFF
TGTGCCAGCAACCCGACAAGCTCCTACAATGAGCAGTTCTTC
>.|TRBV25-1|TRBJ1-1|.
CASSPRDVLNTEAFF
TGTGCCAGCAGCCCGAGGGACGTCTTGAACACTGAAGCTTTCTTT
>once|TRBV19|TRBJ1-1|.
CAITNRGGAEAFF
TGTGCCATCACCAACAGAGGGGGTGCTGAAGCTTTCTTT
>.|TRBV2|TRBJ1-2|TRBD1
CASKLDRGNYGYTF
TGTGCCAGCAAGTTGGACAGGGGTAACTATGGCTACACCTTC
>.|TRBV7-9|TRBJ2-7|TRBD2
CASSLGLASEQYF
TGTGCCAGCAGCTTAGGACTAGCGAGCGAGCAGTACTTC
>.|TRBV5-8|TRBJ1-5|.
CASSFNREPQHF
TGTGCCAGCAGCTTCAACAGGGAGCCCCAGCATTTT
>.|TRBV4-1|TRBJ2-3|TRBD1
CASSQGPQRGRLDTQYF
TGCGCCAGCAGCCAAGGTCCTCAAAGGGGGCGGTTAGATACGCAGTATTTT
>.|TRBV6-5|TRBJ2-1|.
CASTQEEYNEQFF
TGTGCCAGCACTCAGGAGGAGTACAATGAGCAGTTCTTC
>.|TRBV6-5|TRBJ2-5|.
CASSYEGLSGETQYF
TGTGCCAGCAGTTACGAGGGGCTCTCAGGGGAGACCCAGTACTTC
>.|TRBV28|TRBJ1-1|.
CASRPLGGTEAFF
TGTGCCAGCAGACCCTTGGGCGGCACTGAAGCTTTCTTT
>few|TRBV5-6|TRBJ1-5|.
CASSLASGYQPQHF
TGTGCCAGCAGCTTGGCCTCAGGGTATCAGCCCCAGCATTTT
>.|TRBV28|TRBJ1-5|.
CASSLPKAGIGQPQHF
TGTGCCAGCAGTTTGCCCAAAGCAGGGATTGGACAGCCCCAGCATTTT
>.|TRBV11-2|TRBJ1-3|.
CASSLRGQARRSGNTIYF
TGTGCCAGCAGCTTAAGGGGCCAAGCACGACGCTCTGGAAACACCATATATTTT
>.|TRBV3-1/TRBV3-2|TRBJ2-7|TRBD2
CASSPRLADTYEQYF
TGTGCCAGCAGCCCCCGACTAGCGGATACCTACGAGCAGTACTTC
>.|TRBV4-1|TRBJ2-3|.
CASSPADGTSTDTQYF
TGCGCCAGCAGCCCTGCAGATGGAACTAGCACAGATACGCAGTATTTT
>.|TRBV4-1|TRBJ2-1|TRBD1
CASSWTGDQSNEQFF
TGCGCCAGCAGCTGGACAGGGGATCAGAGCAATGAGCAGTTCTTC
>.|TRBV6-5|TRBJ1-5|TRBD1
CASSPTGPQYQPQHF
TGTGCCAGCAGCCCGACAGGGCCCCAATATCAGCCCCAGCATTTT
>.|TRBV6-6|TRBJ1-5|TRBD1
CASSYGTGEGPQHF
TGTGCCAGCAGTTACGGGACAGGCGAGGGGCCCCAGCATTTT
>.|TRBV20-1|TRBJ2-7|TRBD2
CSASPSGSYEQYF
TGCAGTGCTAGTCCTAGCGGGTCCTACGAGCAGTACTTC
>.|TRBV9|TRBJ2-5|TRBD2
CASSVGASGIQETQYF
TGTGCCAGCAGCGTAGGGGCTAGCGGGATACAAGAGACCCAGTACTTC
>.|TRBV6-5|TRBJ2-7|.
CASSYRGLDEQYF
TGTGCCAGCAGTTATAGAGGGCTGGACGAGCAGTACTTC
>.|TRBV6-5|TRBJ1-1|.
CASSYGGRGYTEAFF
TGTGCCAGCAGTTACGGCGGGAGGGGTTACACTGAAGCTTTCTTT
>.|TRBV4-1|TRBJ2-7|.
CARSQPGRRYEQYF
TGCGCCCGCAGCCAACCGGGGAGGAGATACGAGCAGTACTTC
>.|TRBV29-1|TRBJ2-5|.
CSWGWETQYF
TGCAGCTGGGGGTGGGAGACCCAGTACTTC
>.|TRBV7-9|TRBJ1-2|.
CASSLGLQPNYGYTF
TGTGCCAGCAGCTTAGGGTTACAGCCTAACTATGGCTACACCTTC
>.|TRBV6-5|TRBJ2-1|.
CASSYSIGDEQFF
TGTGCCAGCAGTTACTCGATTGGGGATGAGCAGTTCTTC
>.|TRBV27|TRBJ1-5|.
CASSWTGNQPQHF
TGTGCCAGCAGTTGGACAGGCAATCAGCCCCAGCATTTT
>.|TRBV11-2|TRBJ2-2|.
CASSLVEGKNTGELFF
TGTGCCAGCAGCTTAGTTGAGGGGAAGAACACCGGGGAGCTGTTTTTT
>once|TRBV14|TRBJ1-4|.
CASSLLSAGREKLFF
TGTGCCAGCAGCCTCCTGTCGGCAGGGCGGGAAAAACTGTTTTTT
>few|TRBV18|TRBJ1-1|.
CASSPGLNTEAFF
TGTGCCAGCTCACCAGGATTGAACACTGAAGCTTTCTTT
>few|TRBV20-1|TRBJ1-1|.
CSASVIKWMNTEAFF
TGCAGTGCTAGTGTTATAAAGTGGATGAACACTGAAGCTTTCTTT
>.|TRBV11-3|TRBJ2-3|TRBD1
CASSLRTGIQSTDTQYF
TGTGCCAGCAGCTTACGGACAGGGATCCAATCTACAGATACGCAGTATTTT
>.|TRBV9|TRBJ2-2|.
CASSVATTGAGELFF
TGTGCCAGCAGCGTAGCTACAACGGGAGCCGGGGAGCTGTTTTTT
>.|TRBV6-5|TRBJ1-2|TRBD1
CASRGTGQGISGYTF
TGTGCCAGCAGGGGAACGGGACAGGGTATCAGTGGCTACACCTTC
>.|TRBV28|TRBJ1-1|.
CASSLSSRMNTEAFF
TGTGCCAGCAGTCTGTCCTCTAGAATGAACACTGAAGCTTTCTTT
>.|TRBV6-1|TRBJ1-4|.
CASSEDAGETNEKLFF
TGTGCCAGCAGTGAAGACGCAGGGGAGACTAATGAAAAACTGTTTTTT
>.|TRBV11-1|TRBJ1-1|.
CASSSPTSYTEAFF
TGTGCCAGCAGCTCCCCCACTTCATACACTGAAGCTTTCTTT
>few|TRBV6-4|TRBJ2-3|.
CASSEGATDTQYF
TGTGCCAGCAGTGAGGGCGCCACAGATACGCAGTATTTT
>.|TRBV6-2/TRBV6-3|TRBJ2-5|TRBD2
CASSYGLAAEYF
TGTGCCAGCAGTTACGGACTAGCGGCCGAGTACTTC
>.|TRBV18|TRBJ1-3|.
CASSPPERSTIYF
TGTGCCAGCTCACCACCGGAGCGGTCCACCATATATTTT
>.|TRBV7-9|TRBJ1-1|.
CASSLGPTEAFF
TGTGCCAGCAGCTTAGGGCCTACTGAAGCTTTCTTT